What follows is one TCR beta chain and its context. Antigen: not known. The data were obtained in a study of regulatory dendritic cells for organ transplantation. Turning to the study itself: Regulatory dendritic cells were monocyte-derived, receiving vitamin D3 on days 0 and 4 and IL-10 on day 4.

CFSE-labeled sorted T cells met regulatory or mature dendritic cells for roughly 5 days. Findings of the study overall: Naive T cells showed high diversity, memory cells less, memory CD8+ least. Memory CD8+ clonal expansion seemed more limited with regulatory than mature dendritic cells.

The CDR3 consists of 12 residues. V gave up 1 base and J gave up 3 bases, with 7 bases separating them. Looked up from germline, CDR1 is SQVTM and CDR2 is ANQGSEA. Repertoires were generated with immunoSEQ multiplex PCR, while TCRdb's copy carries only in-frame clones and drops some. The profile covers approximately 10,000 clones, with 89% appearing a single time and approximately 0.4% taken by the ten largest. The sequencing sample was made of naive CD8+ T cells from blood cultured with dendritic cells. Sample subset: CD45RA+ naive T cells. V is TRBV29-1 and J is TRBJ2-7; D uncertain. The source is a human donor in good health. The CDR3 sequence is CSVEGARYEQYF. For the CDR3, the DNA is TGCAGCGTTGAAGGGGCTCGCTACGAGCAGTACTTC.